These 22 T cell receptor beta chains share one sample of origin, sequenced in a study of T cell responses to AZD1222 COVID-19 vaccine. Profiling relied on immunoSEQ multiplex PCR, and the TCRdb table lists in-frame clones only, not all of them. The repertoire includes roughly 120,000 clones, around 88% of them detected once, and 4.5% to 6% sits in the top ten. The material was peripheral blood, obtained on day 0 of AZD1222 vaccination. The receptor source for this set is an adult in good health.

The chain joins TRBV5-4 to TRBJ1-4, with D unclear. CDR1 and CDR2 from the germline V gene are SGHNT and YYREEE (reference sequence). V shed 7 bases and J shed 0 bases, with 7 bases lying between them. The CDR3 has 13 amino acids. CDR3: CASGTATNEKLFF. In DNA form, the CDR3 reads TGTGCCAGCGGCACCGCAACTAATGAAAAACTGTTTTTT. Based on the CDR3 plus reference TRBV5-4 and TRBJ1-4, the full variable domain is ETGVTQSPTHLIKTRGQQVTLRCSSQSGHNTVSWYQQALGQGPQFIFQYYREEENGRGNFPPRFSGLQFPNYSSELNVNALELDDSALYLCASGTATNEKLFFGSGTQLSVL.

The rearrangement links TRBV2 to TRBJ1-5; D uncertain. There are 14 residues in the CDR3. Germline assignment: CDR1 SNHLY and CDR2 FYNNEI. Trimming took off 6 bases at V and 7 bases at J, with 16 bases between the two ends. DNA for the CDR3: TGTGCCAGCAGGGCCTCCTGGGGTGGGCAGCCCCAGCATTTT. Protein: CASRASWGGQPQHF.

The J gene is TRBJ1-2, the V gene TRBV24-1; D is possibly TRBD1 (6 bases). The length of the CDR3 is 14 residues. Trimming took 5 bases from V and 2 from J, leaving 11 bases between them. Per germline, CDR1 KGHDR and CDR2 SFDVKD. The CDR3 DNA sequence: TGTGCCACCAGTGGGCCAGGGGCGAACTATGGCTACACCTTC. Protein product: CATSGPGANYGYTF.

CDR3 DNA: TGTGCCACCAGTGATTTGGAGACAGGGGTCGAGAAAACCGGGGAGCTGTTTTTT. Translated: CATSDLETGVEKTGELFF. The V call is TRBV24-1, the J call TRBJ2-2; the match to TRBD1 covers 8 bases. CDR1 KGHDR and CDR2 SFDVKD come from the germline V gene. J lost 5 bases, V lost 0 bases, and 10 bases had no gene match. This CDR3 comprises 18 residues.

This sequence joins TRBV27 and TRBJ2-1, with TRBD1 matching over 10 bases. The CDR3 spans 15 residues. Trimming at V came to 0 bases and at J to 9 bases, leaving 5 bases not matched to a gene. Germline V gene sequence: CDR1 MNHEY, CDR2 SMNVEV (reference sequence). CDR3 bases: TGTGCCAGCAGTTTATCCCCGGGACAGGGGCTTGAGCAGTTCTTC. It is translated as CASSLSPGQGLEQFF.

For this clone: Just one base apart from a much larger clone, this may be a read error. The chain recombines TRBV4-3 with TRBJ2-6, with a possible D match to TRBD2 (6 bases). This CDR3 is 16 amino acids long. Germline values: CDR1 LGHNA, CDR2 YSLEER. CDR3 residues: CATSPPGASGANVLTF. The CDR3 region has the DNA TGCGCCACCAGCCCCCCGGGAGCCTCTGGGGCCAACGTCCTGACTTTC.

The gene calls are TRBV18 and TRBJ1-2, with D unclear. Germline CDR1 reads KGHSH; CDR2 reads LQKENI. This CDR3 is 14 amino acids long. V lost 3 bases to trimming and J lost 2 bases, with 10 bases between them. CDR3 DNA sequence: TGTGCCAGCTCACCCGCAAGGGAAAACTATGGCTACACCTTC. It encodes CASSPARENYGYTF.

The chain joins TRBV7-8 to TRBJ1-2, with TRBD1 as a possible D gene (6 bases). V was cut by 0 bases and J by 5 bases, with 13 bases left in between. Germline assignment: CDR1 SGHVS and CDR2 FQNEAQ. The CDR3 extends over 15 amino acids. In nucleotides, the CDR3 is TGTGCCAGCAGCTTAGCGGGAGGAGGGGGGTATGGCTACACCTTC. As protein: CASSLAGGGGYGYTF.

The chain employs TRBV7-8 and TRBJ2-2, with D hard to call. The CDR3 has 14 amino acids. Looked up from germline, CDR1 is SGHVS and CDR2 is FQNEAQ. V shed 4 bases and J shed 5 bases, with 11 bases lying between them. The CDR3 coding sequence is TGTGCCAGCAGCTCGATCGCTTCTACCGGGGAGCTGTTTTTT. Amino acid sequence: CASSSIASTGELFF.

V is TRBV7-3 and J is TRBJ1-3; D possibly corresponds to TRBD1 (6 bases). There are 14 residues in the CDR3. CDR1 and CDR2 (germline): SGHTA, FQGTGA. The V end was cut by 5 bases, the J end by 2 bases, with 10 bases between. The CDR3 nucleotides are TGTGCCAGCAGCCCACAGGGTACTGGAAACACCATATATTTT. It translates to CASSPQGTGNTIYF. The complete variable domain, with remaining parts taken from reference TRBV7-3 and TRBJ1-3, reads GAGVSQTPSNKVTEKGKYVELRCDPISGHTALYWYRQSLGQGPEFLIYFQGTGAADDSGLPNDRFFAVRPEGSVSTLKIQRTERGDSAVYLCASSPQGTGNTIYFGEGSWLTVV.

The chain uses TRBV10-2 and TRBJ2-3; 11 bases map to TRBD2. The CDR3 is 16 residues long. Germline lookup yields CDR1 WSHSY and CDR2 SAAADI. V was clipped by 4 bases and J by 2 bases; unmatched bases: 5. The DNA of the CDR3 is TGCGCCAGCAGTGTAGCTAGCGGGGGGATCACAGATACGCAGTATTTT. Translating it yields CASSVASGGITDTQYF.

This chain connects TRBV7-9 to TRBJ2-2; D gene ambiguous. This CDR3 has 14 residues. V lost 0 bases and J 5 bases, leaving 7 bases between the germline ends. CDR1 SEHNR and CDR2 FQNEAQ come from the germline V gene (reference sequence). The CDR3 DNA sequence: TGTGCCAGCAGCTTAGCCAGTGGGACCGGGGAGCTGTTTTTT. Translated, it gives CASSLASGTGELFF.

The rearrangement links TRBV6-5 to TRBJ1-1; 7 nucleotides line up with TRBD1. This CDR3 comprises 12 residues. CDR1 is MNHEY and CDR2 is SVGAGI in the germline V gene. V lost 4 bases to trimming and J lost 11 bases; unmatched junction nucleotides: 7. CDR3 DNA sequence: TGTGCCAGCAGTTTTCCAGGGGGGAGGGCTTTCTTT. It encodes CASSFPGGRAFF.

The chain couples TRBV6-5 to TRBJ2-1; TRBD2 is a possible D gene (5 bases). V dropped 4 bases and J dropped 3 bases, with 13 bases sitting between them. Germline V lookup: CDR1 MNHEY, CDR2 SVGAGI. The CDR3 consists of 15 residues. The CDR3 DNA follows: TGTGCCAGCAGTTCCAGCGCTCGGGGCTACAATGAGCAGTTCTTC. It yields the protein CASSSSARGYNEQFF.

The V call is TRBV10-3, the J call TRBJ2-3; D possibly corresponds to TRBD1 (6 bases). CDR1 ENHRY and CDR2 SYGVKD come from the germline V gene. V was shortened by 10 bases and J by 3 bases, with 8 bases between the two germline ends. The CDR3 has 11 residues. The CDR3 protein is CATGETDTQYF. The DNA for the CDR3 is TGTGCCACAGGGGAGACAGATACGCAGTATTTT.

V and J are TRBV11-2 and TRBJ2-7; D call uncertain. The V end was cut by 1 base, the J end by 0 bases, with 7 bases between. The V gene's germline CDR1 is SGHAT and CDR2 FQNNGV. The CDR3 totals 14 residues. The DNA of the CDR3 is TGTGCCAGCAGCTTAGGAGACCACTCCTACGAGCAGTACTTC. Translation: CASSLGDHSYEQYF.

The chain joins TRBV7-2 to TRBJ2-3; D is unclear. This CDR3 has 15 residues. The ends were cut back, 0 bases at V and 3 bases at J, with 10 bases in the middle. The germline V gene has CDR1 SGHTA and CDR2 FQGNSA. The CDR3 spells CASSLARLGTDTQYF. CDR3 DNA sequence: TGTGCCAGCAGCTTAGCGAGGTTAGGAACAGATACGCAGTATTTT.

The chain couples TRBV5-5 to TRBJ1-1; D remains ambiguous. Germline-derived CDR1 and CDR2 are SGHKS and YYEKEE (reference sequence). V gave up 6 bases and J gave up 1 base, with 4 bases separating them. The length of the CDR3 is 11 residues. CDR3 residues: CASTRNTEAFF. In nucleotides, the CDR3 is TGTGCCAGCACGAGGAACACTGAAGCTTTCTTT.

V and J are TRBV4-2 and TRBJ2-1; possibly TRBD2 for D (6 bases). In germline, CDR1 is LGHNA, CDR2 YNFKEQ. The CDR3 consists of 15 residues. Trimming shortened V by 4 bases and J by 1 base, and 11 bases separated the two germline ends. The CDR3 sequence is CASSPSTSSYNEQFF. DNA of the CDR3: TGTGCCAGCAGCCCCTCGACTAGTTCCTACAATGAGCAGTTCTTC.

The V and J genes are TRBV12-3 or TRBV12-4 and TRBJ1-2; D remains ambiguous. The CDR3 is 11 residues long. With 5 bases removed from V and 4 bases from J, the gap between germline ends came to 5 bases. CDR3 nucleotide sequence: TGTGCCAGCAGTACAGCCTATGGCTACACCTTC. Encoded protein: CASSTAYGYTF.

The chain combines TRBV7-2 with TRBJ1-4; D might be TRBD1 (6 bases). The length of the CDR3 is 14 residues. In germline, CDR1 is SGHTA, CDR2 FQGNSA. Between the trimmed V and J ends, which lost 5 bases and 3 bases, there was a span of 10 bases. Written as DNA, the CDR3 is TGTGCCAGCAGCCCACGGACAGCTAATGAAAAACTGTTTTTT. Translating it yields CASSPRTANEKLFF.

Turning to this clone: This may stem from a read error, because a much larger clone lies one nucleotide away. The V call is TRBV12-3 or TRBV12-4, the J call TRBJ2-1, with TRBD1 as a possible D gene (6 bases). The length of the CDR3 is 13 residues. Trimming removed 5 bases from V and 3 bases from J, with 8 bases in between. Here the CDR3 reads CASSRDNYNEQFF. CDR3 sequence (DNA): TGTGCCAGCAGTCGGGACAACTACAATGAGCAGTTCTTC.